This T cell receptor (beta chain) emerged from a study of blood T cell repertoires in COVID-19. In the original analysis: Reference gene primer amplification gave nucleated cell count estimates. Sequencing used immunoSEQ multiplex PCR; TCRdb keeps in-frame clones, though not all of them. V and J calls plus clone size are reproduced from that table; the DNA served to infer D and trimming. The sample includes about 160,000 clones, approximately 82% seen only once; the top ten take approximately 12%. Trimming removed 4 bases from V and 1 base from J; junction bases left unmatched: 10. The CDR3 length is 19 residues. Per germline, CDR1 SGHAT and CDR2 FQNNGV.

The chain carries TRBV11-2 and TRBJ2-2; 12 bases map to TRBD2. The sequenced material came from peripheral blood. The source of this sequence is a man aged 65-85 years who had recovered from COVID-19. CDR3 DNA: TGTGCCAGCAGCTCCCTGCGACTAGCGGGAGAGTTGAACACCGGGGAGCTGTTTTTT. Amino acid sequence: CASSSLRLAGELNTGELFF.